The T cell receptor beta chain described here comes from a study of cytomegalovirus exposure and HLA in healthy donors. Overall study findings and caveats: A later analysis showed that HLA-associated TCR beta chains had undergone more clonal expansion than equally common others. An analysis that came later showed most CMV-associated TCR beta chains appearing HLA-restricted. In an earlier analysis, most TCR beta V segments were productive about 90% or about 30% of the time.

Vbeta (60) and Jbeta (13) primers were used in the PCR. TCRdb keeps only in-frame clones here, not all; method: immunoSEQ multiplex PCR. The sample yields about 96,000 clones, roughly 79% seen once. With respect to this clone: What it recognizes is unknown.

The germline gives CDR1 SNHLY, CDR2 FYNNEI. The CDR3 covers 15 residues. J was trimmed by 6 bases and V by 5 bases; bases with no gene match: 6. The sequenced sample consisted of PBMCs. This rearrangement joins TRBV2 to TRBJ1-5, with 11 bases aligning to TRBD1. The sequence derives from an older woman in good health and CMV-seropositive. The CDR3 here is CASSPGQGGTQPQHF. DNA of the CDR3: TGTGCCAGCAGTCCGGGACAGGGGGGCACTCAGCCCCAGCATTTT.